The 12 T cell receptor beta chains given below trace back to one sample, sequenced in a study of T cells after yellow fever vaccination. TCRdb re-called the 5' RACE reads with MiXCR, one entry per CDR3 protein. The sample contains 250,000 to 350,000 distinct CDR3 sequences, around 6.8% of which appear only once. The sequenced sample was PBMCs, obtained around 45 days after the first yellow fever vaccination. The receptors were gathered from a man younger than 35 who received the YFV17D yellow fever vaccine.

The rearrangement links TRBV7-2 to TRBJ1-1, with D tentatively TRBD1 (5 bases). The CDR3 covers 13 residues. The germline CDR1 and CDR2 sequences are SGHTA and FQGNSA. Trimming pared 7 bases from V and 4 bases from J, leaving 13 bases between. CDR3 protein: CASTQWGVTEAFF. Written as DNA, the CDR3 is TGTGCCAGCACCCAGTGGGGGGTCACTGAAGCTTTCTTT.

This clonotype was seen more than once but under ten times. This rearrangement joins TRBV11-2 to TRBJ1-5; TRBD1 might be the D (5 bases). V lost 4 bases, J lost 0 bases, and 28 bases lay in between. This CDR3 spans 21 amino acids. Germline V lookup: CDR1 SGHAT, CDR2 FQNNGV. The CDR3 coding sequence is TGTGCCAGCAGCTACCCCAGCGGGGTTGAGGGAGGGGATTATAGCAATCAGCCCCAGCATTTT. Protein product: CASSYPSGVEGGDYSNQPQHF.

The chain recombines TRBV9 with TRBJ1-3; D remains ambiguous. The CDR3 runs 15 residues. Trimming shortened V by 4 bases and J by 3 bases, and 14 bases separated the two germline ends. CDR1 SGDLS and CDR2 YYNGEE come from the germline V gene. CDR3 amino acids: CASSHDRGSGNTIYF. The CDR3 DNA follows: TGTGCCAGCAGCCACGACCGTGGGAGTGGAAACACCATATATTTT.

This chain connects TRBV2 to TRBJ2-6, with D uncertain. The V gene's germline CDR1 is SNHLY and CDR2 FYNNEI. V gave up 4 bases and J gave up 0 bases, with 4 bases separating them. The CDR3 spans 14 residues. CDR3 bases: TGTGCCAGCAGTGGGCCCTCTGGGGCCAACGTCCTGACTTTC. Encoded protein: CASSGPSGANVLTF.

V is TRBV4-3 and J is TRBJ1-6; a weak D match, TRBD1 (5 bases). V was clipped by 1 base and J by 2 bases, with 6 bases between them. CDR3 length equals 15 residues. Germline-derived CDR1 and CDR2 are LGHNA and YSLEER. The CDR3 nucleotides are TGCGCCAGCAGCCAAGGGACAACCTATAATTCACCCCTCCACTTT. Translation gives CASSQGTTYNSPLHF.

The CDR3 region is CASSYILAGTGELFF. In DNA form, the CDR3 reads TGTGCCAGCAGTTATATTTTAGCGGGCACCGGGGAGCTGTTTTTT. V gene TRBV6-2 or TRBV6-3 combines with J gene TRBJ2-2, with TRBD2 identical over 7 bases. CDR3 length: 15 residues. Germline-derived CDR1 and CDR2 are MNHEY and SVGEGT. V lost 3 bases to trimming and J lost 4 bases; unmatched junction nucleotides: 5.

This clonotype was observed a handful of times. The V call is TRBV27, the J call TRBJ1-5; D is unresolved. The V gene lost 5 bases and the J gene lost 2 bases, with 10 bases spanning the gap. Germline CDR1 reads MNHEY; CDR2 reads SMNVEV (reference sequence). The CDR3 is made up of 14 amino acids. This CDR3 reads CASSPVRGNQPQHF. CDR3 DNA: TGTGCCAGCAGTCCCGTGCGAGGCAATCAGCCCCAGCATTTT.

This chain joins TRBV19 and TRBJ1-5; no clear D. This CDR3 region has 15 residues. The germline gives CDR1 LNHDA, CDR2 SQIVND (reference sequence). Trimming pared 3 bases from V and 0 bases from J, leaving 9 bases between. CDR3 bases: TGTGCCAGTAGTATGGTCCCCAATAGCAATCAGCCCCAGCATTTT. It encodes CASSMVPNSNQPQHF.

The V gene is TRBV11-2, the J gene TRBJ2-5, with D unresolved. Between the trimmed V and J ends, which lost 0 bases and 7 bases, there was a span of 6 bases. This CDR3 has 12 amino acids. Germline lookup yields CDR1 SGHAT and CDR2 FQNNGV. In DNA, the CDR3 is TGTGCCAGCAGCTTAGAATGGGTGACCCAGTACTTC. Translated: CASSLEWVTQYF.

V gene TRBV7-6 combines with J gene TRBJ2-2, with D unresolved. V gave up 1 base and J gave up 0 bases, with 9 bases separating them. The length of the CDR3 is 16 residues. Germline V gene sequence: CDR1 SGHVS, CDR2 FNYEAQ. The CDR3 here is CASSLVETPNTGELFF. The CDR3 nucleotides read TGTGCCAGCAGCTTAGTGGAGACACCGAACACCGGGGAGCTGTTTTTT.

A few counts support this clonotype. The V call is TRBV6-5, the J call TRBJ1-5; a possible D gene is TRBD1 (6 bases). Germline V gene sequence: CDR1 MNHEY, CDR2 SVGAGI. CDR3 size: 15 residues. Trimming removed 2 bases at V and 1 base at J, with 9 bases between. The CDR3 sequence is CASSYTGASNQPQHF. CDR3 bases: TGTGCCAGCAGTTACACGGGGGCGAGCAATCAGCCCCAGCATTTT.

The chain recombines TRBV7-2 with TRBJ1-1; 10 bases align to TRBD1. The germline V gene has CDR1 SGHTA and CDR2 FQGNSA. The CDR3 is 16 amino acids. Germline trimming cut 3 bases from V and 0 bases from J; bases unmatched to any gene: 4. The CDR3 DNA sequence: TGTGCCAGCAGCTTGATCGGGACAGGGGTGAACACTGAAGCTTTCTTT. Amino acids: CASSLIGTGVNTEAFF.